This T cell receptor beta chain was recovered during a study of T cell changes during pregnancy in multiple sclerosis. This CDR3 is built from 10 residues. Assay used: immunoSEQ multiplex PCR; TCRdb lists only in-frame clones, some missing. This sample has tens of thousands of clones; 88% occur once, and the top ten carry approximately 5.3%. This clone was recorded once. This chain uses TRBV21-1 with TRBJ1-1; TRBD1 was called by the table and not checked on the DNA. TRBV21-1 is a listed pseudogene. The specimen was peripheral blood, collected in the first trimester of pregnancy. This sequence was found in a female donor in good health, enrolled as a control in a pregnancy study. The DNA of the CDR3 is TGTGCCAGCAGGGGGCCTGAAGCTTTCTTT. Its translation: CASRGPEAFF.